Described below is a single T cell receptor beta chain sequence and its context. This receptor's antigen is unknown. Base qualities are not provided; no much larger clone lies one nucleotide away. The data are from a study of blood T cell repertoires in COVID-19 (TCRdb year 2020). Study-level background: The collaborator samples originated in the United States, Italy and Spain and spanned the acute and convalescent phases of COVID-19. The dataset comprised deeply sampled blood TCRbeta repertoires from subjects exposed to, actively infected with, or recovered from COVID-19. The material from the prospective study consisted of cDNA or gDNA derived from T cells, B-cell-depleted T cells, or PBMCs. Where HLA class I and class II types were available, the types were taken from metadata supplied by the sample provider, not from assay-based typing. Samples came from the ongoing ImmuneRACE study (first 160 participants) plus 1,254 subjects from 6 global collaborators. The repertoires were released in a freely available public database meant as a resource for research on the immune response to SARS-CoV-2. Nearly every sample came with metadata listing a de-identified subject ID, COVID-19 status, age in years and sex. Overall study outcomes, separate from this receptor: The amount of clinical and demographic metadata varied by source and participant and was provided uncurated.

TCRbeta CDR3 regions were amplified from genomic DNA by means of the immunoSEQ Assay, a bias-controlled multiplex PCR. In the paper's pipeline: The number of nucleated cells in each sample was estimated by amplification of reference gene primers within the assay. To quantify the absolute abundance of each unique TCRbeta CDR3 rearrangement, sequence reads were collapsed and filtered. For each sample, productive Simpson clonality was calculated as the square root of Simpson's diversity index over productive rearrangements. Not all clones reach the TCRdb copy of this immuneACCESS table, which keeps in-frame sequences only. Checked studies attribute under half of the gap to unresolved V genes and leave the rest unexplained. Clone size and V and J calls were adopted from that table, with D and trimming inferred from the DNA. The sample table shows 300,000 to 400,000 clones, and almost 90% are seen once. About 7% of the sample rests with the top ten.

One collaborating source in Seattle enrolled patients while the patients were actively infected and followed the patients over time throughout the course of disease. Collaborating institutions collected whole blood in K2EDTA tubes following their own protocols. Collaborator samples were shipped for TCRbeta analysis as frozen whole blood, isolated PBMCs, or DNA extracted from either sample type. From a lookup of the germline V gene, CDR1 and CDR2 are MNHNS and SASEGT. Trimming costs V 0 bases and J 4 bases, and their ends lie 12 bases apart. From the cysteine through the phenylalanine, the CDR3 covers 15 amino acids. Only CDR3 DNA remains: 45 bases, in frame from the first base.

This clonotype was obtained from a woman between 65 and 79 years old with COVID-19, enrolled during active disease. The sequencing input was peripheral blood. The V and J segments used are TRBV6-1 and TRBJ2-5, and TRBD1 may be the D gene, going by 5 matching bases. The DNA is as follows: TGTGCCAGCAGTGAAGCTGGCAGGGCCGGAGAGACCCAGTACTTC. This is translated as CASSEAGRAGETQYF.